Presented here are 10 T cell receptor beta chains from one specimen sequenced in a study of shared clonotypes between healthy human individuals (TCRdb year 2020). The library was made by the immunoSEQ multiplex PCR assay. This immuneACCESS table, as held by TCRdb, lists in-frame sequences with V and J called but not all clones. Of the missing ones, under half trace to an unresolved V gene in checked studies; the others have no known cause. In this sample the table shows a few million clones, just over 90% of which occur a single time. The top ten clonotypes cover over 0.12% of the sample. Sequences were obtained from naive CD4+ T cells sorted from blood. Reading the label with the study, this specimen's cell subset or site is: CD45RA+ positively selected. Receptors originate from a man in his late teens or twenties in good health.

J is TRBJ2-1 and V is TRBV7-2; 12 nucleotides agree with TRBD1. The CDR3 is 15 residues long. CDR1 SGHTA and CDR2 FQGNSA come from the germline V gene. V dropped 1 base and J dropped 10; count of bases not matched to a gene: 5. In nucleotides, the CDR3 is TGTGCCAGCAGCTTAGATGGGACAGGGGGCAGGGAGCAGTTCTTC. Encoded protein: CASSLDGTGGREQFF.

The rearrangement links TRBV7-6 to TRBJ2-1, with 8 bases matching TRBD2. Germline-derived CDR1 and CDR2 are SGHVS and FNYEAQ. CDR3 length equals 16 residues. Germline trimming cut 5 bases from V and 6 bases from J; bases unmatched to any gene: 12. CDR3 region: CASSQDISGSSNEQFF. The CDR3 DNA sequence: TGTGCCAGCAGCCAAGATATCAGCGGGAGCAGCAATGAGCAGTTCTTC.

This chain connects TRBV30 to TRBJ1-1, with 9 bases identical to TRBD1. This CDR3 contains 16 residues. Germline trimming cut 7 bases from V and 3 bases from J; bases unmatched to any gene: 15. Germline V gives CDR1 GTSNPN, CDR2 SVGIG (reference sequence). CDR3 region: CASLIGDRAGDTEAFF. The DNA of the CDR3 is TGTGCCTCACTGATAGGGGACAGGGCAGGGGACACTGAAGCTTTCTTT. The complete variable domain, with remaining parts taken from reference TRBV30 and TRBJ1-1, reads SQTIHQWPATLVQPVGSPLSLECTVEGTSNPNLYWYRQAAGRGLQLLFYSVGIGQISSEVPQNLSASRPQDRQFILSSKKLLLSDSGFYLCASLIGDRAGDTEAFFGQGTRLTVV.

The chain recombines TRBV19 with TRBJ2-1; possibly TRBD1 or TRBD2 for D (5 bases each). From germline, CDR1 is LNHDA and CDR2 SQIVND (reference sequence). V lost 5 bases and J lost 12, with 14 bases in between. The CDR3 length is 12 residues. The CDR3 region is CASSPSTGGQFF. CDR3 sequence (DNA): TGTGCCAGTAGTCCCAGCACTGGGGGGCAGTTCTTC.

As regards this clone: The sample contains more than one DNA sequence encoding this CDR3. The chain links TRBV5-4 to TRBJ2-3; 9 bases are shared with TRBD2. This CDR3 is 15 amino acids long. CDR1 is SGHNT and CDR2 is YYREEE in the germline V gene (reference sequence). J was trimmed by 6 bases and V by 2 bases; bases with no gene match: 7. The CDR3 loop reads CASSFPGLATDTQYF. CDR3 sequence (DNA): TGTGCCAGCAGCTTCCCGGGACTAGCAACGGATACGCAGTATTTT.

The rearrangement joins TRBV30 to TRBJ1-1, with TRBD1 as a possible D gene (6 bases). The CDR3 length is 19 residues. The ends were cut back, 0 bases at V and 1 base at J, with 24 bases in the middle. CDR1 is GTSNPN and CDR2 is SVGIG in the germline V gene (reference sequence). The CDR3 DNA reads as TGTGCCTGGAGTGTCGGATATACGGCAGGGGCTATCAGGAACACTGAAGCTTTCTTT. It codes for CAWSVGYTAGAIRNTEAFF.

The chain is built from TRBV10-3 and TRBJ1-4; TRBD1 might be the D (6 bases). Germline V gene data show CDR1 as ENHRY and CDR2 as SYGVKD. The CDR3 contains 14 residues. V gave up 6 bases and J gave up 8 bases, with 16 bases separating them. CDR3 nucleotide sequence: TGTGCCATCAGCCGAGGGGGGGTGGCGGAAAAACTGTTTTTT. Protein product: CAISRGGVAEKLFF.

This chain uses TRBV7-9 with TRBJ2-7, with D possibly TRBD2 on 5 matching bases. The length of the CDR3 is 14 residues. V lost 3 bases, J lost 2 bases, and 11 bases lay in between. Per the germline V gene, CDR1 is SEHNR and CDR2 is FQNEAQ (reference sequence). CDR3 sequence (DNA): TGTGCCAGCAGCTTGGAGGCGGTCGCCTACGAGCAGTACTTC. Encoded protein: CASSLEAVAYEQYF. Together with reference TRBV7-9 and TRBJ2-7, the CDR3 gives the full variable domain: DTGVSQNPRHKITKRGQNVTFRCDPISEHNRLYWYRQTLGQGPEFLTYFQNEAQLEKSRLLSDRFSAERPKGSFSTLEIQRTEQGDSAMYLCASSLEAVAYEQYFGPGTRLTVT.

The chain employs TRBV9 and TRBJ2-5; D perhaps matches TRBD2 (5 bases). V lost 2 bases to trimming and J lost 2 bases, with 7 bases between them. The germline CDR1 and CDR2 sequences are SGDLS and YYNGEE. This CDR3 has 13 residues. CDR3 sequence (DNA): TGTGCCAGCAGCGTCCGGGGTCAAGAGACCCAGTACTTC. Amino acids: CASSVRGQETQYF.

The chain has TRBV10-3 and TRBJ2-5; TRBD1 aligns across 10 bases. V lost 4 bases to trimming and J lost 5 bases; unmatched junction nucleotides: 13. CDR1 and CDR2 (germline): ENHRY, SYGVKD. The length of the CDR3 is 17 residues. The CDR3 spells CAISGNGQGGAFETQYF. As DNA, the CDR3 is TGTGCCATCAGTGGAAACGGACAGGGGGGCGCGTTCGAGACCCAGTACTTC.